This T cell receptor (beta chain) derives from a study of shared clonotypes between healthy human individuals. The data were produced by immunoSEQ multiplex PCR, yet TCRdb's version contains in-frame clones alone and is incomplete. The sample includes approximately 700,000 clones, more than 70% of them seen just once. CDR1 is GTSNPN, CDR2 SVGIG, per germline (reference sequence). CDR3 length: 13 amino acids. The V gene end was trimmed by 3 bases and the J gene end by 4 bases; junction bases not matched to a gene: 2. All of the donors resided in Nashville, Tennessee, and each was a Caucasian adult. CD4+ cells underwent separation, giving CD45RA+ naive and CD45RA-negative memory subsets.

The chain is built from TRBV30 and TRBJ1-5, with 8 bases lining up with TRBD1. Sequenced sample: memory CD4+ T cells sorted from blood. As for subset: CD45RA-negative fraction. This clonotype was sampled from a woman aged 25 to 45 in good health. CDR3 protein: CAWSRGPNQPQHF. The DNA of the CDR3 is TGTGCCTGGAGCAGGGGGCCAAATCAGCCCCAGCATTTT.